The next 9 T cell receptor beta chains were all read from a single sample in a study of cytomegalovirus exposure and HLA in healthy donors. The PCR was carried out with 60 Vbeta primers and 13 Jbeta primers. Assay used: immunoSEQ multiplex PCR; TCRdb lists only in-frame clones, some missing. Among 85,000 to 130,000 clones listed, around 10% were seen once. Sequencing was carried out using PBMCs. Every receptor here comes from a man aged 35 to 55 in good health and CMV-seropositive.

In this sample, this clone turned up a few times. The chain couples TRBV6-1 to TRBJ1-1, with D perhaps matching TRBD1 (5 bases). The CDR3 sequence is 16 residues long. Between the trimmed V and J ends, which lost 4 bases and 0 bases, there was a span of 15 bases. Germline-derived CDR1 and CDR2 are MNHNS and SASEGT. The CDR3 is CASSGPGRPMNTEAFF. CDR3 in DNA: TGTGCCAGCAGTGGGCCAGGGCGCCCCATGAACACTGAAGCTTTCTTT.

This clone was seen only a few times. The CDR3 coding sequence is TGTGCCAGCAGTAAAACTAGCGGGAGCAGCGAGCAGTACTTC. Residues: CASSKTSGSSEQYF. The J gene is TRBJ2-7, the V gene TRBV6-5, with 11 bases that match TRBD2. This CDR3 is built from 14 residues. Germline V gene lookup returns CDR1 MNHEY and CDR2 SVGAGI. Trimming at V came to 5 bases and at J to 6 bases, leaving 6 bases not matched to a gene.

This clone appeared a few times. The chain carries TRBV28 and TRBJ2-2; tentatively, D is TRBD1 (5 bases). V lost 2 bases and J 1 base, leaving 8 bases between the germline ends. There are 15 residues in the CDR3. Germline V gives CDR1 MDHEN, CDR2 SYDVKM. For the CDR3, the DNA is TGTGCCAGCAGTTTACCCCAGGGGAACACCGGGGAGCTGTTTTTT. Translated: CASSLPQGNTGELFF.

This clone was seen a few times. The chain combines TRBV6-5 with TRBJ2-7, with 8 bases aligning to TRBD2. After removal of 8 bases from V and 4 bases from J, the junction contained 10 bases not matched to a gene. CDR1 and CDR2 (germline): MNHEY, SVGAGI. This CDR3 has 14 amino acids. The CDR3 DNA sequence: TGTGCCAGCGCCATTAGCGGGATGATATACGAGCAGTACTTC. It yields the protein CASAISGMIYEQYF.

The CDR3 DNA reads as TGTGCCAGAAAACAGGGGGAAACCGGGGAGCTGTTTTTT. Amino acid sequence: CARKQGETGELFF. The chain is built from TRBV28 and TRBJ2-2; 8 positions agree with TRBD1. The CDR3 has 13 amino acids. The trim removed 9 bases at V and 5 bases at J, leaving 5 bases unmatched. CDR1 and CDR2 from the germline V gene are MDHEN and SYDVKM.

The sample holds a few counts of this clone. The chain is built from TRBV19 and TRBJ2-5; 10 bases line up with TRBD1. Per germline, CDR1 LNHDA and CDR2 SQIVND (reference sequence). The trim removed 4 bases at V and 5 bases at J, leaving 1 base unmatched. This CDR3 is 13 amino acids long. CDR3 DNA: TGTGCCAGTAGTAAGGACAGGGGGGAGACCCAGTACTTC. Translation gives CASSKDRGETQYF. The full variable domain, with the rest looked up from reference TRBV19 and TRBJ2-5, is DGGITQSPKYLFRKEGQNVTLSCEQNLNHDAMYWYRQDPGQGLRLIYYSQIVNDFQKGDIAEGYSVSREKKESFPLTVTSAQKNPTAFYLCASSKDRGETQYFGPGTRLLVL.

This clone showed up just a few times. The genes are TRBV10-3 and TRBJ2-4; 7 bases agree with TRBD2. Germline lookup yields CDR1 ENHRY and CDR2 SYGVKD. This CDR3 contains 14 residues. Trimming at V came to 2 bases and at J to 6 bases, leaving 4 bases not matched to a gene. The CDR3 spells CAISEEGRGNIQYF. Here the CDR3 DNA reads TGTGCCATCAGTGAGGAGGGGAGGGGAAACATTCAGTACTTC.

The sample holds a few counts of this clone. The chain links TRBV7-3 to TRBJ2-6; 8 bases fit TRBD1. Germline trimming cut 5 bases from V and 4 bases from J; bases unmatched to any gene: 4. CDR3 length: 15 residues. Germline V CDR1 and CDR2: SGHTA, FQGTGA. CDR3 DNA: TGTGCCAGCAGCCGGACAGGGTCAGGGGCCAACGTCCTGACTTTC. Translating gives CASSRTGSGANVLTF.

This clone was counted between two and nine times. J is TRBJ1-4 and V is TRBV5-4; D gene uncertain. V lost 0 bases and J 4 bases, leaving 7 bases between the germline ends. Germline V CDR1 and CDR2: SGHNT, YYREEE (reference sequence). The CDR3 loop spans 14 amino acids. The CDR3 is CASSLELYNEKLFF. In DNA, the CDR3 is TGTGCCAGCAGCTTGGAACTCTATAATGAAAAACTGTTTTTT. Using reference TRBV5-4 and TRBJ1-4 for the parts outside the CDR3, the full variable domain is ETGVTQSPTHLIKTRGQQVTLRCSSQSGHNTVSWYQQALGQGPQFIFQYYREEENGRGNFPPRFSGLQFPNYSSELNVNALELDDSALYLCASSLELYNEKLFFGSGTQLSVL.